These 11 T cell receptor beta chains share one sample of origin, sequenced in a study of CXCR3-negative and CXCR3-positive naive CD8 T cells. Carrying UMI labels, the TRB cDNA libraries were prepared through 5' RACE. No DNA is given; TCRdb re-called the 5' RACE reads and lists each CDR3 protein once. The repertoire table contains some 67,000 distinct CDR3 sequences. The sequencing input was naive CXCR3- CD8+ T cells from blood. Specified subset: CD45RO-CCR7+CD27+CD95- naive CD8+ T cells lacking CXCR3 (TNR3-). The receptors were gathered from a human donor in good health. Some clones in this sample may be carry-over from other donors' samples.

This sequence joins TRBV7-9 and TRBJ1-3. Germline CDR1 is SEHNR and CDR2 is FQNEAQ (reference sequence). This CDR3 region has 14 residues. The CDR3 loop is CASSPSISGNTIYF.

The chain joins TRBV7-9 to TRBJ2-7; TCRdb's D call, TRBD1, is unchecked because there is no DNA. The CDR3 covers 12 residues. Germline CDR1 reads SEHNR; CDR2 reads FQNEAQ (reference sequence). This CDR3 reads CASRDEGYEQYF.

This chain joins TRBV12-3 or TRBV12-4 and TRBJ2-5; TCRdb selects TRBD2, and the lack of DNA leaves this call unchecked. This CDR3 comprises 17 residues. The CDR3 sequence is CASSWSVSGILEETQYF.

The chain has TRBV29-1 and TRBJ2-2; TCRdb calls TRBD2, which cannot be checked without DNA. This CDR3 spans 12 amino acids. CDR1 and CDR2 from the germline V gene are SQVTM and ANQGSEA. CDR3 loop: CCGTLNTGELFF.

This chain uses TRBV5-1 with TRBJ2-2. This CDR3 has 11 amino acids. Germline values: CDR1 SGHRS, CDR2 YFSETQ. The CDR3 sequence: CASRRGGELFF.

The rearrangement uses TRBV29-1 and TRBJ2-3; as DNA is missing, the TRBD2 call by TCRdb cannot be tested. The germline gives CDR1 SQVTM, CDR2 ANQGSEA. This CDR3 has 13 amino acids. The CDR3 reads CTGASHQTDTQYF.

The chain combines TRBV28 with TRBJ2-3; checking the TCRdb D call of TRBD2 is not possible without DNA. The CDR3 totals 13 residues. The germline V gene encodes CDR1 MDHEN and CDR2 SYDVKM. CDR3 sequence reads: CASSLGTLDTQYF.

V and J are TRBV5-1 and TRBJ2-7; checking the TCRdb D call of TRBD2 is not possible without DNA. The CDR3 contains 15 residues. Germline CDR1 is SGHRS and CDR2 is YFSETQ. The CDR3 spells CASSAPGLEGREQYF.

This chain links TRBV7-9 with TRBJ2-3; TCRdb lists TRBD1, though no DNA is available to test this call. Germline V lookup: CDR1 SEHNR, CDR2 FQNEAQ (reference sequence). The CDR3 covers 16 residues. CDR3 loop: CASSDRDTSSTDTQYF.

Measured by frequency, this clonotype is medium-sized. CDR3 region: CASSSTGGAGSPLHF. The genes are TRBV7-3 and TRBJ1-6; the D gene TCRdb calls, TRBD1, cannot be checked with no DNA. The CDR3 is 15 residues long. The germline CDR1 and CDR2 sequences are SGHTA and FQGTGA.

The V gene is TRBV20-1, the J gene TRBJ2-1; with no DNA, the TCRdb D assignment of TRBD1 cannot be verified. Looked up from germline, CDR1 is DFQATT and CDR2 is SNEGSKA (reference sequence). The CDR3 loop spans 14 amino acids. The CDR3 is CSAEDRGHFNEQFF.